The clone carrying this T cell receptor (beta chain) appeared once. No antigen is known for it. TCRdb reprocessed the reads via MiXCR and lists one record per CDR3 protein. The sample carries some 230,000 distinct CDR3 sequences, 20% to 25% recorded once. Germline CDR1 and CDR2: KGHDR and SFDVKD. The trim removed 9 bases at V and 2 bases at J, leaving 3 bases unmatched. This CDR3 is built from 12 residues. The record originates from a study of T cell repertoires in cytomegalovirus infection. Study results and caveats: In two of eight donors, the top clonotype was HLA-C-restricted CMV-specific. Cumulative frequency of public TCR beta families picked out carriers of CMV plus the relevant HLA.

What was sequenced was CD8+ T cells from PBMCs. The V and J genes are TRBV24-1 and TRBJ2-7; 7 positions agree with TRBD2. The receptor was derived from a human donor in good health (CMV status not recorded). Some clones in this sample may be carry-over from other donors' samples. The DNA of the CDR3 is TGTGCCACCGGGGAGGGAACCTACGAGCAGTACTTC. Protein sequence: CATGEGTYEQYF.